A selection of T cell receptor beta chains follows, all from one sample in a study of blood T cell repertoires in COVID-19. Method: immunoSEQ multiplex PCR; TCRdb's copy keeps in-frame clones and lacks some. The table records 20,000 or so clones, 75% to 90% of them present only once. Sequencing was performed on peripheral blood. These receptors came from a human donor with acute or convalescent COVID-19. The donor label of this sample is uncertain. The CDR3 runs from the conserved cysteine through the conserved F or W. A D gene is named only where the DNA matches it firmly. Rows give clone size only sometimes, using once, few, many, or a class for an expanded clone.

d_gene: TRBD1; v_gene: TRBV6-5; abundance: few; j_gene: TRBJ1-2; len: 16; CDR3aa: CASSYRGQDRNYGYTF; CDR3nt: TGTGCCAGCAGTTACAGGGGACAGGACAGGAACTATGGCTACACCTTC
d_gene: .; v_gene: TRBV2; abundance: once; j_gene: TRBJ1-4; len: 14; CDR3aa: CASSRTATNEKLFF; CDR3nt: TGTGCCAGCAGCAGGACAGCAACTAATGAAAAACTGTTTTTT
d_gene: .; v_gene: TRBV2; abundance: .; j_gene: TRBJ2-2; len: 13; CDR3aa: CASRLTSSGELFF; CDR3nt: TGTGCCAGCAGGCTGACTAGTTCCGGGGAGCTGTTTTTT
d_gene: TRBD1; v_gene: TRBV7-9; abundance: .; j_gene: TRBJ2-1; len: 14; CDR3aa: CASSLGGQNNEQFF; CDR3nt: TGTGCCAGCAGCTTAGGGGGACAGAACAATGAGCAGTTCTTC
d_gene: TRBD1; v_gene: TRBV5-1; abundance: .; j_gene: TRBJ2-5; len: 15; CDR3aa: CASSLSTGGMETQYF; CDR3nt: TGCGCCAGCAGCTTGTCTACAGGGGGCATGGAGACCCAGTACTTC
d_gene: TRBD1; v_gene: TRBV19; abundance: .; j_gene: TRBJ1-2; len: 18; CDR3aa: CASSVTRPPGQGDYGYTF; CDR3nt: TGTGCCAGTAGTGTAACCCGCCCTCCGGGACAGGGGGACTATGGCTACACCTTC
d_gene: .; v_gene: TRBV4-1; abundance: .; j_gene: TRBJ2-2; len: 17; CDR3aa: CASSPWSGSSWTGELFF; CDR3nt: TGCGCCAGCAGCCCCTGGTCGGGTAGCTCATGGACCGGGGAGCTGTTTTTT
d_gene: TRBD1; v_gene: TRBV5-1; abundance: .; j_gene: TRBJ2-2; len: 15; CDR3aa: CASSSRTGAAGELFF; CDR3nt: TGCGCCAGCAGCTCTAGGACAGGGGCCGCAGGGGAGCTGTTTTTT
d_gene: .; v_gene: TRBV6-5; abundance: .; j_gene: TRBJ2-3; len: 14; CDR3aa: CASWQIPGTDTQYF; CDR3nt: TGTGCCAGCTGGCAGATTCCCGGCACAGATACGCAGTATTTT
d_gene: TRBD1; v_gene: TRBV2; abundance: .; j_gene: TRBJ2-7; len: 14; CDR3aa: CASTPEGGGYEQYF; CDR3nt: TGTGCCAGCACTCCCGAAGGGGGCGGGTACGAGCAGTACTTC
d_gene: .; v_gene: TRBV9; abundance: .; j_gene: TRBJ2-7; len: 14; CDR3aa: CASSPPGGTYEQYF; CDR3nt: TGTGCCAGCTCCCCCCCTGGCGGTACCTACGAGCAGTACTTC
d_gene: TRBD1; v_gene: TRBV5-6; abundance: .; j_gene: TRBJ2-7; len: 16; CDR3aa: CASSSSGTGGTYEQYF; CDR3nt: TGTGCCAGCAGCTCTTCCGGGACAGGTGGAACCTACGAGCAGTACTTC
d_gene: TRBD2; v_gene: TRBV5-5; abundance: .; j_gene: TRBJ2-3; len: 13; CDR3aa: CASSLGSGDTQYF; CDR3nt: TGTGCCAGCAGCTTGGGTAGCGGGGATACGCAGTATTTT
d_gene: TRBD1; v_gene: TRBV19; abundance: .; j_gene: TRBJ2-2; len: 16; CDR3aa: CATRKVTGAYTGELFF; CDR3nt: TGTGCCACCCGAAAAGTGACAGGGGCGTACACCGGGGAGCTGTTTTTT
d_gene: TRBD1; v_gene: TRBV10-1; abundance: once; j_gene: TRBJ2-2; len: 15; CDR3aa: CASSGTGRNTGELFF; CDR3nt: TGCGCCAGCAGTGGGACAGGGAGGAACACCGGGGAGCTGTTTTTT
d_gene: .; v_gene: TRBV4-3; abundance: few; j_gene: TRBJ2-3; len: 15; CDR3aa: CASSWQGRGTDTQYF; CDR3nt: TGCGCCAGCTCGTGGCAGGGGCGAGGCACAGATACGCAGTATTTT
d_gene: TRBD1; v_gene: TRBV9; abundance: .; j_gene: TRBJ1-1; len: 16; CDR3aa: CASSVGEGQGNTEAFF; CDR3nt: TGTGCCAGCAGCGTAGGGGAGGGACAGGGGAACACTGAAGCTTTCTTT
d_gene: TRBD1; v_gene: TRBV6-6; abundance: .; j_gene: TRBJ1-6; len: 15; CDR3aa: CASSPLTGGDSPLHF; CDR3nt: TGTGCCAGCAGTCCGCTGACAGGGGGCGATTCACCCCTCCACTTT
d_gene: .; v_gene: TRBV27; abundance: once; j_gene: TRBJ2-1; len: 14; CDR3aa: CASSRGVGVDEQFF; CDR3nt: TGTGCCAGCAGCCGCGGGGTGGGCGTCGATGAGCAGTTCTTC
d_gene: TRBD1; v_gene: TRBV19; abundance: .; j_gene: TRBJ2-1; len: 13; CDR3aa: CASSIDRDHEQFF; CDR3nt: TGTGCCAGTAGTATCGACAGGGACCATGAGCAGTTCTTC
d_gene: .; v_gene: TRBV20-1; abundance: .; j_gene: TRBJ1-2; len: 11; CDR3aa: CSAADSLADTF; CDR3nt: TGCAGTGCTGCCGACAGCCTTGCGGACACCTTC
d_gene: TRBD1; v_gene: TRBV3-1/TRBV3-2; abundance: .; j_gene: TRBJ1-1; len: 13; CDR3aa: CASSQGQGTEAFF; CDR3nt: TGTGCCAGCAGCCAGGGACAGGGGACTGAAGCTTTCTTT
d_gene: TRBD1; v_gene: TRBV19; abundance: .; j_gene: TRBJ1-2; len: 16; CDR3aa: CASSTRPGQGADGYTF; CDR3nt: TGTGCCAGTTCGACCCGACCCGGACAGGGGGCTGATGGCTACACCTTC
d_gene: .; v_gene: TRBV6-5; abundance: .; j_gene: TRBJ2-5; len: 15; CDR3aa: CASSRGMSLEETQYF; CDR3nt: TGTGCCAGCAGTCGGGGGATGAGCCTAGAAGAGACCCAGTACTTC
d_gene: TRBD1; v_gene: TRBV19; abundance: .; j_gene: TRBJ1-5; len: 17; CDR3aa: CASTSGQGGSSNQPQHF; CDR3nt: TGTGCCAGTACCTCGGGACAGGGAGGATCTAGCAATCAGCCCCAGCATTTT
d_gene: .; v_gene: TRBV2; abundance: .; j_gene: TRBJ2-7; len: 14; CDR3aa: CASSDERWPYEQYF; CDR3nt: TGTGCCAGCAGTGACGAGCGTTGGCCCTACGAGCAGTACTTC
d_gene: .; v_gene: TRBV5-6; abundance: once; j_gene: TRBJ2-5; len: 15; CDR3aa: CASRPERGSGETQYF; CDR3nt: TGTGCCAGCAGACCCGAAAGGGGATCGGGAGAGACCCAGTACTTC
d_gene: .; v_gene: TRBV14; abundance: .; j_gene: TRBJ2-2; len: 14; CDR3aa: CASSQTGLAGELFF; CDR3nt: TGTGCCAGCAGCCAAACAGGATTAGCCGGGGAGCTGTTTTTT
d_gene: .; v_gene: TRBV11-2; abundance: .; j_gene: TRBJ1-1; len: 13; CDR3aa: CASSLGGNTEAFF; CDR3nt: TGTGCCAGCAGTCTGGGGGGGAACACTGAAGCTTTCTTT
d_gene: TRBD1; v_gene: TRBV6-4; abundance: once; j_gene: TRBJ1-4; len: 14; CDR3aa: CASRHRGQGEKLFF; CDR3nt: TGTGCCAGCAGACACAGGGGGCAGGGGGAAAAACTGTTTTTT
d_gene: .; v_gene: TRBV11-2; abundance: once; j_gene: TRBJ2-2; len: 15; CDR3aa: CASSRSAEGSGELFF; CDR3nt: TGTGCCAGCAGCCGCTCAGCGGAGGGGTCCGGGGAGCTGTTTTTT
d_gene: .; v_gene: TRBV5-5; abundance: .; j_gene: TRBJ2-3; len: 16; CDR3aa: CASSPGGDLNTDTQYF; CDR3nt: TGTGCCAGCAGCCCCGGAGGGGACCTGAACACAGATACGCAGTATTTT
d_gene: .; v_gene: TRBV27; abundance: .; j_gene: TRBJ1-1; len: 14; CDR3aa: CASSPGGRGTEAFF; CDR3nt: TGTGCCAGCAGCCCCGGGGGGAGGGGCACTGAAGCTTTCTTT
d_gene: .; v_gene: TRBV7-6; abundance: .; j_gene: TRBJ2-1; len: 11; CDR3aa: CASNLYGEQFF; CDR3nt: TGTGCCAGCAACCTTTACGGTGAGCAGTTCTTC
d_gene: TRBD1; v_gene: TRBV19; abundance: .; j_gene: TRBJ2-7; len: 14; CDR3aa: CANTGAVPRYEQYF; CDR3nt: TGTGCCAACACAGGGGCGGTTCCCCGCTACGAGCAGTACTTC
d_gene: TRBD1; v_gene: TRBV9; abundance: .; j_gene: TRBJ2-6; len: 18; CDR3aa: CASRAGTGGLSGANVLTF; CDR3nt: TGTGCCAGCAGGGCGGGGACAGGGGGTCTCTCTGGGGCCAACGTCCTGACTTTC
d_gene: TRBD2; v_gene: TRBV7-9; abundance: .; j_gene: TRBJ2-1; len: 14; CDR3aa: CASSVGLETNEQFF; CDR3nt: TGTGCCAGCAGCGTCGGACTAGAAACCAATGAGCAGTTCTTC
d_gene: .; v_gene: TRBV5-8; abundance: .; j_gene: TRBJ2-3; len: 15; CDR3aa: CASSLVGERTDTQYF; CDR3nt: TGTGCCAGCAGCTTGGTCGGGGAGCGCACAGATACGCAGTATTTT
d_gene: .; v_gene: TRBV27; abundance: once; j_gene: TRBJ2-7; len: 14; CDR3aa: CASSFGTTIYEQYF; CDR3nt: TGTGCCAGCAGTTTCGGGACAACAATCTACGAGCAGTACTTC
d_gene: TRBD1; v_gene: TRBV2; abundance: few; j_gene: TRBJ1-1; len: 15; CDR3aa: CASRYGTGGMAEAFF; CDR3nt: TGTGCCAGCAGGTACGGGACAGGGGGTATGGCTGAAGCTTTCTTT
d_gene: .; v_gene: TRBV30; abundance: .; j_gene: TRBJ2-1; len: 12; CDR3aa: CAWSVRYNEQFF; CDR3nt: TGTGCCTGGAGTGTACGGTACAATGAGCAGTTCTTC
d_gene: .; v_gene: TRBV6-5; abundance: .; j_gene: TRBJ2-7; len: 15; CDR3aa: CASRTDRNPSYEQYF; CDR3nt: TGTGCCAGCAGGACTGACAGAAATCCTTCCTACGAGCAGTACTTC
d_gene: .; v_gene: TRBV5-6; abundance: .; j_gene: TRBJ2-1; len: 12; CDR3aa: CASGQRYNEQFF; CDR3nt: TGTGCCAGCGGACAGAGATACAATGAGCAGTTCTTC
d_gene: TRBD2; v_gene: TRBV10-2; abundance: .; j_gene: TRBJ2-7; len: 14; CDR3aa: CASRRGLAGYEQYF; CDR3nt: TGCGCCAGCAGGCGGGGACTAGCGGGCTACGAGCAGTACTTC
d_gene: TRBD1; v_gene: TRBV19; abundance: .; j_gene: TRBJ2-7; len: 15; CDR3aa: CASSKPGQGSYEQYF; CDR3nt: TGTGCCAGTAGTAAGCCGGGACAGGGCTCCTACGAGCAGTACTTC
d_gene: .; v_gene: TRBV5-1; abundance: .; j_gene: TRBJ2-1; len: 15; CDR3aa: CASTHGVIPDNEQFF; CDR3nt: TGCGCCAGCACTCACGGGGTTATTCCAGACAATGAGCAGTTCTTC
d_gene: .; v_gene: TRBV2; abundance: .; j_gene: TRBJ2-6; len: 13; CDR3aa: CASSSSGANVLTF; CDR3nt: TGTGCCAGCAGCAGCTCTGGGGCCAACGTCCTGACTTTC
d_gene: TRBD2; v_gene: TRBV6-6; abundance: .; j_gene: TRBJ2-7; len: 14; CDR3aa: CASTQGGAIYEQYF; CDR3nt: TGTGCCAGCACCCAGGGAGGGGCCATCTACGAGCAGTACTTC
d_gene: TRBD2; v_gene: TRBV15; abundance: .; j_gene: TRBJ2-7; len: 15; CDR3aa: CATSRLAGAAYEQYF; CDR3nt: TGTGCCACCAGCAGGTTAGCGGGGGCGGCCTACGAGCAGTACTTC
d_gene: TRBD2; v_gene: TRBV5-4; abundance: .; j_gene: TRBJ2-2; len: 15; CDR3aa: CASSLGGRVTGELFF; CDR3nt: TGTGCCAGCAGCTTGGGGGGGAGGGTTACCGGGGAGCTGTTTTTT
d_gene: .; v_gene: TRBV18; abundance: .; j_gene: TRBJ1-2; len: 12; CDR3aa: CASSPNELGYTF; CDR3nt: TGTGCCAGCTCACCCAACGAGTTAGGCTACACCTTC
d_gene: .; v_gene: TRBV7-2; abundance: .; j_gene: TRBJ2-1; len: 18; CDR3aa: CASSLDPPQGRAYNEQFF; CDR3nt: TGTGCCAGCAGCTTAGATCCCCCACAGGGTCGTGCCTACAATGAGCAGTTCTTC
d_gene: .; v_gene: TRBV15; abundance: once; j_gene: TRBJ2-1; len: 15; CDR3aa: CATSRDQLPSGEQFF; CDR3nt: TGTGCCACCAGCAGGGATCAACTGCCCTCGGGAGAGCAGTTCTTC
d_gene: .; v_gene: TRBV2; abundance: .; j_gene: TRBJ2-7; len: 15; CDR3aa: CASSEAGGTSYEQYF; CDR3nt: TGTGCCAGCAGTGAAGCCGGGGGAACCTCCTACGAGCAGTACTTC
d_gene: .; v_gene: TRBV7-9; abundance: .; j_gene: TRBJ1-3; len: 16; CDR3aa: CASSLEGRGVGNTIYF; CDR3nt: TGTGCCAGCAGCCTAGAAGGGCGCGGGGTCGGAAACACCATATATTTT
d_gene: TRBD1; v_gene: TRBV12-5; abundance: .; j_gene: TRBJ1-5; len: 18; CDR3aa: CASGLDHPGQGKIQPQHF; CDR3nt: TGTGCTAGTGGTTTGGACCATCCGGGACAGGGGAAAATCCAGCCCCAGCATTTT